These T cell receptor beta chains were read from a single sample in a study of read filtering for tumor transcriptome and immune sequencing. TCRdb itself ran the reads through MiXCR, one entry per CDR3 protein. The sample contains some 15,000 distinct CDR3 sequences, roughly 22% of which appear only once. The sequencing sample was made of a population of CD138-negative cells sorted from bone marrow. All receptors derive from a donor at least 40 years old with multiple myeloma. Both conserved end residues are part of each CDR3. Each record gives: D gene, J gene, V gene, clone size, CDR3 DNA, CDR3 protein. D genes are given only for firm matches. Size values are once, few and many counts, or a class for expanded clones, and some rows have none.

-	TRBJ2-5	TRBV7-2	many	TGTGCCAGCAGCACCGGGGCGGAGCGCGGGGAGACCCAGTACTTC	CASSTGAERGETQYF
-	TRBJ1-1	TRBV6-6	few	TGTGCCAGCAGGACCAATGGAGGCACTGAAGCTTTCTTT	CASRTNGGTEAFF
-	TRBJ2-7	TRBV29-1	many	TGCAGCGTTGAGGAGCAGAACTACGAGCAGTACTTC	CSVEEQNYEQYF
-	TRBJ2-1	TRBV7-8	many	TGTGCCAGCAGCTTACTCGCGGGCATCTACTACAATGAGCAGTTCTTC	CASSLLAGIYYNEQFF
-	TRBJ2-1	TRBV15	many	TGTGCCACCAGCAGAGAATGGGGCAGGAGAGACAATGAGCAGTTCTTC	CATSREWGRRDNEQFF
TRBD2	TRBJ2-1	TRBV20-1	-	TGCAGTGCTAGAGGTGCACTAGCGGGAAAACTTACCTACAATGAGCAGTTCTTC	CSARGALAGKLTYNEQFF
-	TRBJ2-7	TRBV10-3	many	TGTGCCATCAGTGCCACTAGGTCGGGGACGAACTACGAGCAGTACTTC	CAISATRSGTNYEQYF
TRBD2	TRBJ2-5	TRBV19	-	TGTGCCAGTAGTAAACTAGCGGGAACGGCGCAGACCCAGTACTTC	CASSKLAGTAQTQYF
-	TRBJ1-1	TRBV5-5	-	TGTGCCAGCAGCTTGGCCGGGGGGAACACTGAAGCTTTCTTT	CASSLAGGNTEAFF
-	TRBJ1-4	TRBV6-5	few	TGTGCCAGCAGCTACGACGGTGGAGTCGAAAAACTGTTTTTT	CASSYDGGVEKLFF
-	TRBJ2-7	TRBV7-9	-	TGTGCCAGCAGTTCAGGGGGGAACGAGCAGTACTTC	CASSSGGNEQYF
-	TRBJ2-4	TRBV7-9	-	TGTGCCAGCAGCCCAAGTAGCGGCATTCAGTACTTC	CASSPSSGIQYF
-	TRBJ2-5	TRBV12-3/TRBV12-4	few	TGTGCCAGCAGGGCCACAGTGTACCAAGAGACCCAGTACTTC	CASRATVYQETQYF
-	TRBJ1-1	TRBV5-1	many	TGCGCCAGCAGCTTGGCAGGAGGAGGCACTGAAGCTTTCTTT	CASSLAGGGTEAFF
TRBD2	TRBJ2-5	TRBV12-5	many	TGTGCTAGTGGGACCGGGACTAGTGAGACCCAGTACTTC	CASGTGTSETQYF
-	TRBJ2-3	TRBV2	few	TGTGCCAGCAGACCACTATCGGGGGCCACAGATACGCAGTATTTT	CASRPLSGATDTQYF
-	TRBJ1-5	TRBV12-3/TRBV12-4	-	TGTGCCAGCAGCCCCGGGGAAGGCTCCAATCAGCCCCAGCATTTT	CASSPGEGSNQPQHF
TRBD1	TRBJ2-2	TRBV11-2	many	TGTGCCAGCAGCTCACGGACAGGGGCGCACACCGGGGAGCTGTTTTTT	CASSSRTGAHTGELFF
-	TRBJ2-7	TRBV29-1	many	TGCAGCGTTGTCGAGGCCTCCTCCTACGAGCAGTACTTC	CSVVEASSYEQYF
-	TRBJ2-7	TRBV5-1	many	TGCGCCAGCAGCTTGTTTATAGACGAGCAGTACTTC	CASSLFIDEQYF
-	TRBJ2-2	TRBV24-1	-	TGTGCCACCAGTGATTTGGGCAGGGCCAACACCGGGGAGCTGTTTTTT	CATSDLGRANTGELFF
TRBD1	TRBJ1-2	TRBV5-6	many	TGTGCCAGCAGATTGACAGGGCACTATGGCTACACCTTC	CASRLTGHYGYTF
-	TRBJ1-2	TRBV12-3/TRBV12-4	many	TGTGCCAGCAGTCCAACGGCCCTAGAGAACTATGGCTACACCTTC	CASSPTALENYGYTF
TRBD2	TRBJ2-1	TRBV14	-	TGTGCCAGCAGCCCACCGAGACTAGCGGGGATTTCGAATGAGCAGTTCTTC	CASSPPRLAGISNEQFF
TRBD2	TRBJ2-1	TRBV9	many	TGTGCCAGCAGCGTGAGCCTAGCGGGGGCCTACAATGAGCAGTTCTTC	CASSVSLAGAYNEQFF
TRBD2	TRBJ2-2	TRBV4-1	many	TGCGCCAGCAGCCAAGATCCTCGAGCGGGGGGCGGGGAGCTGTTTTTT	CASSQDPRAGGGELFF
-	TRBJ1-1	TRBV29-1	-	TGCAGCGTCGGCCGGGACTGGAACACTGAAGCTTTCTTT	CSVGRDWNTEAFF
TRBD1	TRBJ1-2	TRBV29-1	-	TGCAGCGGGGGACAGAAAAACTATGGCTACACCTTC	CSGGQKNYGYTF
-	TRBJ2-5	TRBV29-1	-	TGCAGCGTTGAAGAACCCGGAAAAGAGACCCAGTACTTC	CSVEEPGKETQYF
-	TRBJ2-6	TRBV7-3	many	TGTGCCAGCAGCTTAAACACAGGCCCAAGCTCTGGGGCCAACGTCCTGACTTTC	CASSLNTGPSSGANVLTF
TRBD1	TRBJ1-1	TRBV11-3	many	TGTGCCAGCAGCGGACTAGCGACGACAGGGGGAGCTTTCTTT	CASSGLATTGGAFF
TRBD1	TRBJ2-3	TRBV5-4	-	TGTGCCAGCAGCAACGTACAGGGGGAGGCAGATACGCAGTATTTT	CASSNVQGEADTQYF
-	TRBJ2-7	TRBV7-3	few	TGTGCCAGCAGCCCGTTTGGGGAGAGCTCCTACGAGCAGTACTTC	CASSPFGESSYEQYF
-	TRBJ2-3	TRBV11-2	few	TGTGCCAGCAGCTTCAGCCCAGATACGCAGTATTTT	CASSFSPDTQYF
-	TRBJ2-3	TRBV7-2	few	TGTGCCAGCAGCCCCACCAGGGGGGGCCGATCTTATTTT	CASSPTRGGRSYF
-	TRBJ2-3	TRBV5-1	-	TGCGCCAGCAGCTCGGGTAGGGGGATCACAGATACGCAGTATTTT	CASSSGRGITDTQYF
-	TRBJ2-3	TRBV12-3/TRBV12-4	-	TGTGCCAGCAGGCCGGGACAAAGCACAGATACGCAGTATTTT	CASRPGQSTDTQYF
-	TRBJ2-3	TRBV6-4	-	TGTGCCAGCAGTGATTATAAGGGAGATACGCAGTATTTT	CASSDYKGDTQYF
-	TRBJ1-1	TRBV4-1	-	TGCGCCAGCAGTCGAGCGGGGGGTGCGGACACTGAAGCTTTCTTT	CASSRAGGADTEAFF
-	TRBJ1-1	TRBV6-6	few	TGTGCCAGCAGGAGAACAGTGAACACTGAAGCTTTCTTT	CASRRTVNTEAFF
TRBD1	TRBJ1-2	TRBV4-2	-	TGTGCCAGCAGCCCCGACAGGGGTTATGGCTACACCTTC	CASSPDRGYGYTF
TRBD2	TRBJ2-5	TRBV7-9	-	TGTGCCAGCAGCTCAGGACTAGCGGGGTCCGCCCCCCTAGAGACCCAGTACTTC	CASSSGLAGSAPLETQYF
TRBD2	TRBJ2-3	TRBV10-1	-	TGCGCCAGCCGGCGGGGGGGCCTCCTGCTATGGCAGTATTTT	CASRRGGLLLWQYF
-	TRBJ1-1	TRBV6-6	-	TGTGCCAGCCGGTGGGGGGAAGGCACTGAAGCTTTCTTT	CASRWGEGTEAFF
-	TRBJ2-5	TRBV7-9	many	TGTGCCAGCAGCCAGAGTCAAGAGACCCAGTACTTC	CASSQSQETQYF
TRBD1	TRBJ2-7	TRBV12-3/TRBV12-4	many	TGTGCCAGCATGGGACAGGGGTCTCGCGAGCAGTACTTC	CASMGQGSREQYF
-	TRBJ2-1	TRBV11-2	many	TGTGCCAGCAGCTTAGTCCACAATGAGCAGTTCTTC	CASSLVHNEQFF
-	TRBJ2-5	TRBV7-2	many	TGTGCCAGCAGCCGGGTGCGGAATCAAGAGACCCAGTACTTC	CASSRVRNQETQYF
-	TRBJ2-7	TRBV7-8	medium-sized	TGTGCCAGCAGCCCTGACAGAGCCTACGAGCAGTACTTC	CASSPDRAYEQYF
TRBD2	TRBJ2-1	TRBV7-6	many	TGTGCCAGCAGCCCCTCCGGGACTAGCGGGAGTGTGGAGCAGTTCTTC	CASSPSGTSGSVEQFF
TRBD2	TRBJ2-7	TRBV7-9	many	TGTGCCAGCAGCTTCGATCCGGGGCGGGGGGACTACGAGCAGTACTTC	CASSFDPGRGDYEQYF
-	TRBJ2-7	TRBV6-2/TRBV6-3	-	TGTGCCAGCAGGCCCGGGGCCGCCTACGAGCAGTACTTC	CASRPGAAYEQYF
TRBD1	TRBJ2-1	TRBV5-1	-	TGCGCCAGCAGCTTGGGAAGTCCAGGGACAGGGTTCTCCTACAATGAGCAGTTCTTC	CASSLGSPGTGFSYNEQFF
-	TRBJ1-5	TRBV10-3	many	TGTGCCATCGCGTCGGTGAAGGGCAAACCCCAGCATTTT	CAIASVKGKPQHF
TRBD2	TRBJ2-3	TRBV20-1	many	TGCAGTGCCGGCTCAGAAGCGGGGGGACCCCAAGGACCCACAGATACGCAGTATTTT	CSAGSEAGGPQGPTDTQYF
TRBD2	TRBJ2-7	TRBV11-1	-	TGTGCCAGCAGCTATAGCGGGAGTCAGACCTACGAGCAGTACTTC	CASSYSGSQTYEQYF
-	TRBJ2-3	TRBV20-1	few	TGCAGTGCTACGACATGGGGCCCAGATACGCAGTATTTT	CSATTWGPDTQYF
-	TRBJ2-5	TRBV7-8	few	TGTGCCAGCAGCTTTGGAGGGTACGAGACCCAGTACTTC	CASSFGGYETQYF
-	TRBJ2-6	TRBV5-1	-	TGCGCCAGCAGCTCAGATGTTGGGGCCAACGTCCTGACTTTC	CASSSDVGANVLTF
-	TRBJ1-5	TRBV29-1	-	TGCAGCGTTAGAGGAGGTGGTCAGCCCCAGCATTTT	CSVRGGGQPQHF